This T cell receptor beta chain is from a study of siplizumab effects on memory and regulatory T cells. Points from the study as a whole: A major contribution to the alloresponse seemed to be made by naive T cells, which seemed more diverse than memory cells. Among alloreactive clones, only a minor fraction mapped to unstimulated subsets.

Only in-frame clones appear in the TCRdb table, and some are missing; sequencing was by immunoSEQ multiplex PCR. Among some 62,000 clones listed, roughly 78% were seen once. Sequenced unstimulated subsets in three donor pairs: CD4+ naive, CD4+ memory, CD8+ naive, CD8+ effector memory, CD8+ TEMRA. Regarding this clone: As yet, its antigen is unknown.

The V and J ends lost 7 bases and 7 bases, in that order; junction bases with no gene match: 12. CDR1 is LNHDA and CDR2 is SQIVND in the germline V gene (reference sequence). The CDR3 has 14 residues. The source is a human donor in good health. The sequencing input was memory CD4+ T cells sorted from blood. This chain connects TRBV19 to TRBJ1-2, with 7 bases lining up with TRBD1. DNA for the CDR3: TGTGCCAGTAAAACCCGGACAGGCTCGCCTGGCTACACCTTC. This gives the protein CASKTRTGSPGYTF.